These T cell receptor beta chains were read from a single sample in a study of OX40 agonist ivuxolimab in advanced cancers. Data came from immunoSEQ multiplex PCR; TCRdb stores just in-frame clones and leaves some out. Of roughly 92,000 clones in the sample, around nine tenths were seen once. The sequencing here drew on CD4+ or CD8+ T cells sorted from blood, taken in a trial of the OX40 agonist ivuxolimab. Receptor source: an adult with an advanced solid tumor such as melanoma, head and neck, liver or kidney cancer. The CDR3 runs from the conserved cysteine through the conserved F or W. D genes are given only for firm matches. A clone size is listed for some rows: how often the clone was seen (once, few, many), or a class if it is expanded.

v_call: TRBV28; d_call: .; clone_size: .; j_call: TRBJ1-4; cdr3_aa: CASSILGAANEKLFF; cdr3_nt: TGTGCCAGCAGTATCCTCGGTGCGGCTAATGAAAAACTGTTTTTT
v_call: TRBV13; d_call: .; clone_size: .; j_call: TRBJ2-1; cdr3_aa: CASSPPGRGPYNEQFF; cdr3_nt: TGTGCCAGCAGCCCCCCGGGGCGAGGCCCCTACAATGAGCAGTTCTTC
v_call: TRBV9; d_call: TRBD2; clone_size: .; j_call: TRBJ2-3; cdr3_aa: CASSVGGAGDADTQYF; cdr3_nt: TGTGCCAGCAGCGTAGGGGGAGCGGGAGACGCAGATACGCAGTATTTT
v_call: TRBV5-1; d_call: TRBD1; clone_size: .; j_call: TRBJ1-1; cdr3_aa: CASSWDRGNTEAFF; cdr3_nt: TGCGCCAGCAGCTGGGACAGGGGGAACACTGAAGCTTTCTTT
v_call: TRBV12-5; d_call: .; clone_size: .; j_call: TRBJ1-1; cdr3_aa: CASGPQPNTEAFF; cdr3_nt: TGTGCTAGTGGTCCCCAGCCGAACACTGAAGCTTTCTTT
v_call: TRBV9; d_call: .; clone_size: .; j_call: TRBJ2-3; cdr3_aa: CASSGFSTDTQYF; cdr3_nt: TGTGCCAGCAGCGGGTTTTCTACAGATACGCAGTATTTT
v_call: TRBV7-2; d_call: TRBD2; clone_size: .; j_call: TRBJ2-7; cdr3_aa: CASSFGLADTYEQYF; cdr3_nt: TGTGCCAGCAGCTTTGGTCTAGCGGATACCTACGAGCAGTACTTC
v_call: TRBV6-6; d_call: .; clone_size: .; j_call: TRBJ2-7; cdr3_aa: CASRYILAYEQHF; cdr3_nt: TGTGCCAGCAGGTATATTCTGGCCTACGAGCAGCACTTC
v_call: TRBV7-2; d_call: TRBD1; clone_size: .; j_call: TRBJ1-2; cdr3_aa: CASSLAPTGEAYGYTF; cdr3_nt: TGTGCCAGCAGCTTAGCCCCAACAGGGGAGGCCTATGGCTACACCTTC
v_call: TRBV28; d_call: TRBD2; clone_size: .; j_call: TRBJ2-3; cdr3_aa: CASSPGGAGLDTQYF; cdr3_nt: TGTGCCAGCAGCCCGGGGGGTGCGGGGCTAGATACGCAGTATTTT
v_call: TRBV19; d_call: .; clone_size: .; j_call: TRBJ2-3; cdr3_aa: CASSIQTTPVDTDTQYF; cdr3_nt: TGTGCCAGTAGTATACAGACTACCCCCGTGGACACAGATACGCAGTATTTT
v_call: TRBV28; d_call: .; clone_size: .; j_call: TRBJ1-1; cdr3_aa: CASRETLGSTEAFF; cdr3_nt: TGTGCCAGCAGGGAAACGTTGGGATCCACTGAAGCTTTCTTT
v_call: TRBV7-8; d_call: TRBD2; clone_size: .; j_call: TRBJ2-1; cdr3_aa: CASSTGLGYNEQFF; cdr3_nt: TGTGCCAGCAGCACGGGACTAGGCTACAATGAGCAGTTCTTC
v_call: TRBV19; d_call: .; clone_size: .; j_call: TRBJ2-4; cdr3_aa: CASSMDSITESSAKNIQYF; cdr3_nt: TGTGCCAGTAGTATGGACAGCATAACGGAGAGTTCAGCCAAAAACATTCAGTACTTC
v_call: TRBV27; d_call: TRBD1; clone_size: .; j_call: TRBJ2-7; cdr3_aa: CASSKRDRGFDEQYF; cdr3_nt: TGTGCCAGCAGTAAACGGGACAGGGGTTTTGACGAGCAGTACTTC
v_call: TRBV6-6; d_call: TRBD2; clone_size: .; j_call: TRBJ2-5; cdr3_aa: CASSRGTSSAETQYF; cdr3_nt: TGTGCCAGCAGCCGCGGGACTAGCTCTGCGGAGACCCAGTACTTC
v_call: TRBV2; d_call: TRBD1; clone_size: many; j_call: TRBJ2-3; cdr3_aa: CASRVGTEPTDTQYF; cdr3_nt: TGTGCCAGCAGGGTAGGGACAGAGCCCACAGATACGCAGTATTTT
v_call: TRBV6-1; d_call: .; clone_size: .; j_call: TRBJ1-1; cdr3_aa: CASSGTDDTEAFF; cdr3_nt: TGTGCCAGCAGTGGGACCGATGACACTGAAGCTTTCTTT
v_call: TRBV7-9; d_call: .; clone_size: .; j_call: TRBJ2-1; cdr3_aa: CASSRRQPNEQFF; cdr3_nt: TGTGCCAGCAGCCGCAGGCAGCCTAATGAGCAGTTCTTC
v_call: TRBV28; d_call: .; clone_size: .; j_call: TRBJ1-5; cdr3_aa: CASSQVRGPQNQPQHF; cdr3_nt: TGTGCCAGCAGTCAGGTCAGGGGACCCCAGAATCAGCCCCAGCATTTT
v_call: TRBV5-1; d_call: .; clone_size: .; j_call: TRBJ2-1; cdr3_aa: CASSSLIGAVNEQFF; cdr3_nt: TGCGCCAGCAGCTCGCTGATTGGGGCGGTCAATGAGCAGTTCTTC
v_call: TRBV28; d_call: .; clone_size: .; j_call: TRBJ1-4; cdr3_aa: CASRDLRNEKLFF; cdr3_nt: TGTGCCAGCAGGGACTTACGGAATGAAAAACTGTTTTTT
v_call: TRBV28; d_call: .; clone_size: once; j_call: TRBJ1-3; cdr3_aa: CASRKQGGAGNTIYF; cdr3_nt: TGTGCCAGCAGGAAACAGGGCGGGGCGGGAAACACCATATATTTT
v_call: TRBV5-1; d_call: .; clone_size: .; j_call: TRBJ1-2; cdr3_aa: CASSLLDGGLGYTF; cdr3_nt: TGCGCCAGCAGCTTGCTGGACGGGGGCTTGGGCTACACCTTC
v_call: TRBV11-3; d_call: TRBD1; clone_size: once; j_call: TRBJ1-1; cdr3_aa: CASSADRGRGEAFF; cdr3_nt: TGTGCCAGCAGCGCGGACAGGGGGCGAGGTGAAGCTTTCTTT
v_call: TRBV5-1; d_call: .; clone_size: .; j_call: TRBJ1-1; cdr3_aa: CASSPLTAMNTEAFF; cdr3_nt: TGCGCCAGCAGCCCCCTGACAGCCATGAACACTGAAGCTTTCTTT
v_call: TRBV9; d_call: .; clone_size: .; j_call: TRBJ1-3; cdr3_aa: CASSVGIQGGDTIYF; cdr3_nt: TGTGCCAGCAGCGTAGGAATCCAGGGCGGGGACACCATATATTTT
v_call: TRBV5-6; d_call: TRBD2; clone_size: few; j_call: TRBJ2-1; cdr3_aa: CASSSIGGKSYNEQFF; cdr3_nt: TGTGCCAGCAGTTCGATCGGGGGGAAATCCTACAATGAGCAGTTCTTC
v_call: TRBV6-6; d_call: .; clone_size: .; j_call: TRBJ1-1; cdr3_aa: CASSYSGYLNTEAFF; cdr3_nt: TGTGCCAGCAGTTACTCCGGATACCTGAACACTGAAGCTTTCTTT
v_call: TRBV10-1; d_call: .; clone_size: .; j_call: TRBJ1-4; cdr3_aa: CASSDPGEDEKLFF; cdr3_nt: TGCGCCAGCAGTGACCCAGGGGAGGATGAAAAACTGTTTTTT
v_call: TRBV4-3; d_call: .; clone_size: .; j_call: TRBJ2-7; cdr3_aa: CASSQDHNSYEQYF; cdr3_nt: TGCGCCAGCAGCCAAGATCACAATTCCTACGAGCAGTACTTC